The next 28 T cell receptor beta chains were all read from a single sample in a study of spatial heterogeneity in lung cancer. The time point here: sample taken at primary tumor resection. Unsorted whole RNA from tumor, nontumor lung or frozen PBMC underwent sequencing. Using its own MiXCR run on the 5' RACE reads, TCRdb lists one record per CDR3 protein. This table has some 50,000 distinct CDR3 sequences, 6% to 9.5% appearing once. The sample was PBMCs, taken at surgery. Receptors originate from a female donor with early-stage non-small cell lung cancer.

This clonotype showed up many times. The chain couples TRBV10-3 to TRBJ2-1, with D perhaps given as TRBD1 or TRBD2 (5 bases each). Trimming cost V 4 bases and J 6 bases, with 10 bases left between them. The V gene's germline CDR1 is ENHRY and CDR2 SYGVKD. CDR3 length: 13 residues. The CDR3 DNA sequence: TGTGCCATCAGTGGGACCGGGGCCAATGAGCAGTTCTTC. Encoded protein: CAISGTGANEQFF.

Only a few counts were recorded for this clonotype. The chain links TRBV27 to TRBJ2-1; TRBD2 matches 7 bases. Germline CDR1 MNHEY, CDR2 SMNVEV (reference sequence). The CDR3 spans 13 residues. V shed 4 bases, J shed 5 bases, and the junction held 2 bases outside the gene matches. Here the CDR3 reads CASSWGLNNEQFF. The CDR3 DNA sequence: TGTGCCAGCAGTTGGGGACTAAACAATGAGCAGTTCTTC.

V usage is TRBV7-2 and J usage is TRBJ2-7; 12 nucleotides align to TRBD2. The CDR3 has 18 amino acids. V shed 1 base and J 6 bases; nucleotides not matched to a gene: 13. Germline V gives CDR1 SGHTA, CDR2 FQGNSA. The DNA for the CDR3 is TGTGCCAGCAGCTTAGTTAATATTGGACTAGCGGGATCAACCGAGCAGTACTTC. This gives the protein CASSLVNIGLAGSTEQYF.

This clonotype was counted many times. J is TRBJ2-3 and V is TRBV6-2 or TRBV6-3; 10 bases are a match to TRBD2. CDR1 is MNHEY, CDR2 SVGEGT, per germline. This CDR3 has 15 residues. V lost 6 bases, J lost 5 bases, and 8 bases stayed unmatched. CDR3: CASRAAGGPGDTQYF. As DNA, the CDR3 is TGTGCCAGCAGGGCAGCGGGGGGGCCTGGAGATACGCAGTATTTT.

This CDR3 reads CASSPLAGGAQETQYF. For the CDR3, the DNA is TGCGCCAGCAGCCCACTAGCGGGGGGAGCTCAAGAGACCCAGTACTTC. J is TRBJ2-5 and V is TRBV4-1; TRBD2 aligns across 12 bases. V lost 4 bases and J lost 2; bases outside the gene matches: 5. Germline-derived CDR1 and CDR2 are MGHRA and YSYEKL. This CDR3 comprises 16 residues.

The V gene is TRBV7-2, the J gene TRBJ1-1, with D unresolved. The CDR3 runs 12 residues. The V and J ends lost 6 bases and 5 bases respectively, with 10 bases between them. Germline assignment: CDR1 SGHTA and CDR2 FQGNSA. The CDR3 spells CASSLTETEAFF. CDR3 sequence (DNA): TGTGCCAGCAGTCTCACAGAGACTGAAGCTTTCTTT.

CDR3 DNA: TGTGCCAGCAGATCTAGCGGGGATACGCAGTATTTT. Its protein product is CASRSSGDTQYF. The chain carries TRBV7-2 and TRBJ2-3; 8 bases align to TRBD2. CDR1 is SGHTA and CDR2 is FQGNSA in the germline V gene. The CDR3 loop spans 12 amino acids. J gave up 6 bases and V 6 bases, and 2 bases lay outside the gene matches.

This clonotype has ten or more counts. The chain uses TRBV4-2 and TRBJ2-5; the match to TRBD2 covers 14 bases. The germline gives CDR1 LGHNA, CDR2 YNFKEQ. J lost 3 bases, V lost 4 bases, and 7 bases had no gene match. The CDR3 has 17 residues. The CDR3 is CASSPIGLAGGEETQYF. The CDR3 DNA reads as TGTGCCAGCAGCCCCATAGGACTAGCGGGGGGCGAAGAGACCCAGTACTTC.

The genes are TRBV28 and TRBJ1-5; 7 positions agree with TRBD1. V shed 5 bases and J 0 bases; nucleotides not matched to a gene: 7. CDR1 MDHEN and CDR2 SYDVKM come from the germline V gene. CDR3 length: 16 residues. CDR3 sequence reads: CASSPPTGSSNQPQHF. CDR3 coding DNA: TGTGCCAGCAGTCCTCCGACAGGGTCTAGCAATCAGCCCCAGCATTTT.

This clonotype was counted a few times. This chain links TRBV7-6 with TRBJ2-5; TRBD2 is a possible D gene (6 bases). This CDR3 contains 14 residues. CDR1 and CDR2 (germline): SGHVS, FNYEAQ. V gave up 5 bases and J gave up 5 bases, with 15 bases separating them. The CDR3 region has the DNA TGTGCCAGCAGCACCGGCGCTAGCGCTGAGACCCAGTACTTC. As protein: CASSTGASAETQYF.

This clonotype was seen only a few times. The chain recombines TRBV30 with TRBJ1-4, with 9 bases identical to TRBD1. V lost 8 bases to trimming and J lost 10 bases; unmatched junction nucleotides: 11. CDR1 is GTSNPN and CDR2 is SVGIG in the germline V gene (reference sequence). This CDR3 comprises 13 residues. The CDR3 sequence is CAQSGTGYGKLFF. CDR3 DNA: TGTGCCCAGTCCGGGACAGGGTACGGAAAACTGTTTTTT.

This clonotype was counted between two and nine times. The chain employs TRBV7-2 and TRBJ2-7; TRBD1 might be the D (6 bases). Looked up from germline, CDR1 is SGHTA and CDR2 is FQGNSA. The CDR3 covers 14 residues. Trimming shortened V by 3 bases and J by 1 base, and 10 bases separated the two germline ends. Here the CDR3 DNA reads TGTGCCAGCAGCTTTCAGACAGGTTCCTACGAGCAGTACTTC. Its protein is CASSFQTGSYEQYF.

This clonotype was counted between two and nine times. The rearrangement joins TRBV4-3 to TRBJ2-3; D gene unclear. V shed 4 bases and J shed 6 bases, with 11 bases lying between them. The CDR3 is 13 residues long. CDR1 is LGHNA, CDR2 YSLEER, per germline. CDR3 nucleotides: TGCGCCAGCAGCCGAGGAGTTGGGGATACGCAGTATTTT. Translation: CASSRGVGDTQYF.

This clonotype was found a few times. This rearrangement joins TRBV7-2 to TRBJ2-3; TRBD2 aligns across 9 bases. V trimming: 4 bases; J trimming: 2 bases; junction bases outside the gene matches: 7. This CDR3 comprises 16 residues. Germline V gene sequence: CDR1 SGHTA, CDR2 FQGNSA. The CDR3 region has the DNA TGTGCCAGCAGCTCAAATAGCGGGGGCGCCACAGATACGCAGTATTTT. Protein sequence: CASSSNSGGATDTQYF. The full variable domain, with the rest looked up from reference TRBV7-2 and TRBJ2-3, is GAGVSQSPSNKVTEKGKDVELRCDPISGHTALYWYRQSLGQGLEFLIYFQGNSAPDKSGLPSDRFSAERTGGSVSTLTIQRTQQEDSAVYLCASSSNSGGATDTQYFGPGTRLTVL.

This clonotype has a count of ten or more. The chain joins TRBV28 to TRBJ2-1; D gene ambiguous. V shed 3 bases and J shed 7 bases, with 10 bases lying between them. Germline-derived CDR1 and CDR2 are MDHEN and SYDVKM. CDR3 length: 13 residues. The CDR3 loop reads CASSLNAWNEQFF. The CDR3 region has the DNA TGTGCCAGCAGTTTGAACGCGTGGAATGAGCAGTTCTTC.

This clonotype was counted at least ten times. V and J are TRBV19 and TRBJ1-3, with unresolved D. Germline CDR1 and CDR2: LNHDA and SQIVND (reference sequence). The CDR3 is 14 amino acids. With 7 bases removed from V and 1 base from J, the gap between germline ends came to 11 bases. DNA of the CDR3: TGTGCCAGTACCCTAGCGGGATCTGGAAACACCATATATTTT. Translating it yields CASTLAGSGNTIYF.

This clonotype was detected only a few times. Relative to the germline gene, one junction end is altered; a read error may explain this. As DNA, the CDR3 is TGTGCCAGCAGATTAGGGGACAGGGGCTCCTACGAGCAGTACTTC. Translation gives CASRLGDRGSYEQYF. The chain combines TRBV7-2 with TRBJ2-7; 10 bases align to TRBD1. The CDR3 has 15 residues. Germline-derived CDR1 and CDR2 are SGHTA and FQGNSA.

This clonotype has a count of ten or more. In DNA form, the CDR3 reads TGCGCCAGCAGCCAAGTCGTCTCAGGCGGGGTTGGCTACACCTTC. Translated, it gives CASSQVVSGGVGYTF. V usage is TRBV4-1 and J usage is TRBJ1-2; D is undetermined. CDR1 and CDR2 from the germline V gene are MGHRA and YSYEKL. CDR3 size: 15 residues. V was shortened by 1 base and J by 7 bases, with 16 bases between the two germline ends.

This clonotype was picked up a small number of times. The chain uses TRBV15 and TRBJ2-6; the D is unclear. This CDR3 contains 15 residues. CDR1 is LNHNV and CDR2 is YYDKDF in the germline V gene (reference sequence). V was cut by 0 bases and J by 0 bases, with 3 bases left in between. This chain's CDR3 is CATSRDGSGANVLTF. CDR3 DNA sequence: TGTGCCACCAGCAGAGATGGCTCTGGGGCCAACGTCCTGACTTTC.

The chain combines TRBV12-3 or TRBV12-4 with TRBJ1-1; D ambiguous. V was pared by 6 bases and J by 0 bases, with 11 bases between. CDR3 length: 14 amino acids. DNA of the CDR3: TGTGCCAGCAGCCAGATACCAATGAACACTGAAGCTTTCTTT. This sequence encodes CASSQIPMNTEAFF.

This chain links TRBV20-1 with TRBJ2-1, with 10 bases matching TRBD2. The trim removed 5 bases at V and 1 base at J, leaving 5 bases unmatched. CDR3 length: 15 amino acids. CDR1 and CDR2 (germline): DFQATT, SNEGSKA (reference sequence). The CDR3 reads CSAELAGQSYNEQFF. The DNA of the CDR3 is TGCAGTGCTGAACTAGCGGGGCAATCCTACAATGAGCAGTTCTTC.

The chain carries TRBV11-2 and TRBJ2-5; D not certain. The V end was cut by 1 base, the J end by 1 base, with 10 bases between. Germline-derived CDR1 and CDR2 are SGHAT and FQNNGV. CDR3 length: 15 amino acids. CDR3 nucleotide sequence: TGTGCCAGCAGCTTAGTGGCAGCACTCCAAGAGACCCAGTACTTC. This translates into CASSLVAALQETQYF.

This clonotype was observed a handful of times. The rearrangement uses TRBV10-2 and TRBJ2-1; possible D gene TRBD2, 5 bases. This CDR3 is 12 amino acids long. CDR1 WSHSY and CDR2 SAAADI come from the germline V gene. Trimming took 6 bases from V and 10 from J, leaving 13 bases between them. The CDR3 coding sequence is TGCGCCAGCAGCCCCTCGGACTCGGAGCAGTTCTTC. Encoded protein: CASSPSDSEQFF.

There are many counts of this clonotype. The chain is built from TRBV7-2 and TRBJ1-1; D is possibly TRBD1 (6 bases). The CDR3 is made up of 16 amino acids. Trimming pared 5 bases from V and 0 bases from J, leaving 16 bases between. Germline CDR1 SGHTA, CDR2 FQGNSA. The CDR3 region is CASSHIRTVVNTEAFF. For the CDR3, the DNA is TGTGCCAGCAGCCACATAAGGACAGTCGTGAACACTGAAGCTTTCTTT. Filled out from reference TRBV7-2 and TRBJ1-1, the complete variable domain reads GAGVSQSPSNKVTEKGKDVELRCDPISGHTALYWYRQSLGQGLEFLIYFQGNSAPDKSGLPSDRFSAERTGGSVSTLTIQRTQQEDSAVYLCASSHIRTVVNTEAFFGQGTRLTVV.

This clonotype has just a few counts. The chain uses TRBV20-1 and TRBJ1-2; tentatively, D is TRBD1 (5 bases). The CDR3 consists of 14 residues. V dropped 0 bases and J dropped 8 bases, with 16 bases sitting between them. The germline V gene has CDR1 DFQATT and CDR2 SNEGSKA (reference sequence). CDR3 coding DNA: TGCAGTGCTAGAGATTATACCCATAGGGGCGGCTACACCTTC. This codes for CSARDYTHRGGYTF.

In its sample, this clonotype was seen many times. This chain uses TRBV12-3 or TRBV12-4 with TRBJ2-3; unclear D gene. This CDR3 is 12 amino acids long. V was clipped by 5 bases and J by 2 bases, with 5 bases between them. The chain's CDR3 is CASSRPTDTQYF. In DNA, the CDR3 is TGTGCCAGCAGTCGCCCCACAGATACGCAGTATTTT.

This clonotype was detected ten times or more. V and J are TRBV7-8 and TRBJ1-1; 7 positions agree with TRBD1. There are 14 residues in the CDR3. The V gene end was trimmed by 5 bases and the J gene end by 4 bases; junction bases not matched to a gene: 7. Germline V gene lookup returns CDR1 SGHVS and CDR2 FQNEAQ. The CDR3 sequence is CASSLAGGPTEAFF. CDR3 nucleotide sequence: TGTGCCAGCAGCCTGGCAGGGGGTCCCACTGAAGCTTTCTTT.

The chain links TRBV11-2 to TRBJ1-4; TRBD1 matches 7 bases. From germline, CDR1 is SGHAT and CDR2 FQNNGV. The CDR3 extends over 14 amino acids. J was trimmed by 4 bases and V by 5 bases; bases with no gene match: 4. This CDR3 is CASSVTGLNEKLFF. Written as DNA, the CDR3 is TGTGCCAGCAGCGTGACAGGGCTTAATGAAAAACTGTTTTTT.